This T cell receptor beta chain was identified in a study of T-cell reconstitution after alpha-beta-depleted transplantation in children. Study results and limitations: In some patients, recipient T cells and intrathymic progenitors surviving conditioning explained high day-60 diversity.

A note on this clonotype: Its antigen is undetermined.

Looked up from germline, CDR1 is SGHTA and CDR2 is FQGNSA. CDR3 size: 13 residues. With 1 base clipped from V and 4 bases from J, the junction kept 0 bases outside the gene matches. Preparation of the TCRbeta library involved a method that used unique molecular identifiers. From the PCR reads, TCRdb called clonotypes with MiXCR, one entry per CDR3 protein. The sample lists approximately 85,000 distinct CDR3 sequences, roughly a sixth occurring once. This sequence originates from a male patient aged 2 to 9 who had a stem cell transplant for acute lymphoblastic leukemia, so the T cells may come from the graft donor. The genes are TRBV7-2 and TRBJ2-5; TRBD1 matches 7 bases. The sequenced sample was PBMCs, mostly from graft donor cells, obtained 180 days after TCRalphabeta/CD19-depleted stem cell transplant. CDR3 sequence: CASSLGTGETQYF. The CDR3 nucleotides are TGTGCCAGCAGCTTAGGGACAGGAGAGACCCAGTACTTC.